These T cell receptor beta chains were read from a single sample in a study of OX40 agonist ivuxolimab in advanced cancers. The assay was immunoSEQ multiplex PCR, and TCRdb's table has in-frame clones only and misses some. The sample carries 35,000 to 50,000 clones, about 86% recorded once. Sample: CD4+ or CD8+ T cells sorted from blood, taken in a trial of the OX40 agonist ivuxolimab. The receptor source for this set is an adult with an advanced solid tumor such as melanoma, head and neck, liver or kidney cancer. Each CDR3 is given with its conserved first and last residue. A D gene is named only where the DNA matches it firmly. Size tells how often a clone was seen (once, few, many) or the class of an expanded clone, and some rows leave it out.

few | TRBJ1-2 | TRBD1 | TRBV10-2 | CALGTDYGYTF | TGCGCCCTTGGGACAGACTATGGCTACACCTTC
once | TRBJ1-5 | NA | TRBV28 | CASSLFPNQPQHF | TGTGCCAGCAGTTTATTCCCAAATCAGCCCCAGCATTTT
NA | TRBJ1-1 | NA | TRBV7-3 | CASSSNPGGTEAFF | TGTGCCAGCAGTTCAAACCCGGGTGGAACTGAAGCTTTCTTT
NA | TRBJ2-7 | TRBD1 | TRBV4-3 | CASSQDSRGLGEQYF | TGCGCCAGCAGCCAAGATAGCAGGGGGCTAGGCGAGCAGTACTTC
once | TRBJ2-7 | TRBD1 | TRBV4-3 | CASSLDLSRQGAQYEQYF | TGCGCCAGCAGCCTTGACCTCTCTCGACAGGGGGCTCAGTACGAGCAGTACTTC
NA | TRBJ2-4 | TRBD2 | TRBV6-1 | CASSDAGVHIQYF | TGTGCCAGCAGTGATGCGGGAGTTCACATTCAGTACTTC
NA | TRBJ1-2 | NA | TRBV29-1 | CSVVGDLGYTF | TGCAGCGTTGTGGGGGACCTTGGCTACACCTTC
few | TRBJ1-1 | NA | TRBV2 | CASSEGVFTEAFF | TGTGCCAGCAGTGAAGGGGTTTTCACTGAAGCTTTCTTT
NA | TRBJ2-5 | NA | TRBV15 | CATSSGAQETQYF | TGTGCCACCAGCTCAGGAGCCCAAGAGACCCAGTACTTC
once | TRBJ2-1 | TRBD1 | TRBV14 | CASSIRDSLEQFF | TGTGCCAGCAGCATCCGGGACAGCCTTGAGCAGTTCTTC
NA | TRBJ1-6 | TRBD1 | TRBV16 | CASSQSGQQNSPLHF | TGTGCCAGCAGCCAATCGGGACAGCAAAATTCACCCCTCCACTTT
NA | TRBJ1-1 | NA | TRBV30 | CALTRGRDTEAFF | TGTGCCCTGACCCGGGGGCGGGACACTGAAGCTTTCTTT
NA | TRBJ1-2 | NA | TRBV27 | CASSLSRGGLYGYTF | TGTGCCAGCAGTCTATCTCGGGGGGGCCTCTATGGCTACACCTTC
NA | TRBJ1-6 | TRBD1 | TRBV5-1 | CASSPRTGADSPLHF | TGCGCCAGCAGCCCACGGACAGGGGCTGATTCACCCCTCCACTTT
NA | TRBJ2-2 | NA | TRBV11-1 | CASSFRGNGELFF | TGTGCCAGCAGCTTCCGGGGCAACGGGGAGCTGTTTTTT
NA | TRBJ1-1 | NA | TRBV7-9 | CASSSVGFGTEAFF | TGTGCCAGCAGCTCTGTAGGTTTTGGGACTGAAGCTTTCTTT
NA | TRBJ2-2 | NA | TRBV6-5 | CASRPPWASGELFF | TGTGCCAGCAGGCCTCCTTGGGCGTCCGGGGAGCTGTTTTTT
NA | TRBJ1-5 | NA | TRBV6-7 | CASSWAGNQPQHF | TGTGCCAGCAGTTGGGCGGGCAATCAGCCCCAGCATTTT
NA | TRBJ1-4 | NA | TRBV6-5 | CASSYANEKLFF | TGTGCCAGCAGTTACGCTAATGAAAAACTGTTTTTT
few | TRBJ1-1 | NA | TRBV5-4 | CASSLVTGNTEAFF | TGTGCCAGCAGCTTGGTTACAGGGAACACTGAAGCTTTCTTT
NA | TRBJ2-3 | TRBD1 | TRBV19 | CASSTEGQGVTDTQYF | TGTGCCAGTAGTACTGAGGGACAGGGAGTCACAGATACGCAGTATTTT
once | TRBJ2-4 | NA | TRBV6-5 | CASSYRGERVIQYF | TGTGCCAGCAGTTACAGGGGGGAACGGGTCATTCAGTACTTC
NA | TRBJ1-2 | NA | TRBV6-5 | CASSLYGGGGYTF | TGTGCCAGCAGTTTGTACGGGGGCGGTGGCTACACCTTC
NA | TRBJ1-2 | NA | TRBV28 | CASSLQGSYGYTF | TGTGCCAGCAGTTTACAGGGGTCCTATGGCTACACCTTC
NA | TRBJ1-5 | NA | TRBV15 | CATSRDQQPQHF | TGTGCCACCAGCAGAGATCAACAGCCCCAGCATTTT
NA | TRBJ1-5 | NA | TRBV6-5 | CASSYPSPGQPQHF | TGTGCCAGCAGTTACCCCAGTCCTGGTCAGCCCCAGCATTTT
NA | TRBJ1-5 | TRBD1 | TRBV28 | CASRESGTENQPQHF | TGTGCCAGCAGGGAGAGTGGGACAGAAAATCAGCCCCAGCATTTT
NA | TRBJ1-2 | TRBD1 | TRBV4-3 | CASKQRTGGYYGYTF | TGCGCCAGCAAACAACGGACAGGGGGCTACTATGGCTACACCTTC
NA | TRBJ2-1 | NA | TRBV11-3 | CASSLTASSYNEQFF | TGTGCCAGCAGCTTAACAGCAAGCTCCTACAATGAGCAGTTCTTC
NA | TRBJ2-2 | NA | TRBV21-1 | CASNPGEGIPNTGELFF | TGTGCCAGCAACCCGGGGGAGGGAATCCCGAACACCGGGGAGCTGTTTTTT